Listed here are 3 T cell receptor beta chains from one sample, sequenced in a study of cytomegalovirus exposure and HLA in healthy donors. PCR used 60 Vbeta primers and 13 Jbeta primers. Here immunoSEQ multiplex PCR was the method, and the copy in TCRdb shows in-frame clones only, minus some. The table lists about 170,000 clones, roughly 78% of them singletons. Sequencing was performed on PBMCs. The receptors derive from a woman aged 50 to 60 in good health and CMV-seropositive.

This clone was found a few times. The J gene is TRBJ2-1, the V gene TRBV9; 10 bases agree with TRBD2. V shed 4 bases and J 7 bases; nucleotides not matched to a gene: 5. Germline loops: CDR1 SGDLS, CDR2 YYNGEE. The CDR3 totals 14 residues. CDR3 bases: TGTGCCAGCAGCTTTAGCGGGGGGTCGAATGAGCAGTTCTTC. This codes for CASSFSGGSNEQFF.

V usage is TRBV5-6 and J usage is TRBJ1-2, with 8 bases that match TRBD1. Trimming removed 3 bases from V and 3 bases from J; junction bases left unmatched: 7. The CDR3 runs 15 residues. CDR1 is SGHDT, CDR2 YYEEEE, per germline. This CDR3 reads CASSSSDRVYYGYTF. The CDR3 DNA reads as TGTGCCAGCAGCTCATCGGACAGGGTCTACTATGGCTACACCTTC.

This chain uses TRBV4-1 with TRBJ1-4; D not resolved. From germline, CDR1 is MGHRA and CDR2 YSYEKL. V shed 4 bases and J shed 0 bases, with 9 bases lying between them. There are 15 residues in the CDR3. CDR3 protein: CASSPNGATNEKLFF. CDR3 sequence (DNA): TGCGCCAGCAGCCCAAACGGTGCAACTAATGAAAAACTGTTTTTT.